Below, 22 T cell receptor beta chains from the same sample are listed, as sequenced in a study of T-cell reconstitution after alpha-beta-depleted transplantation in children. Using unique molecular identifiers, the investigators prepared the TCRbeta library. TCRdb independently ran MiXCR on the PCR reads; one entry per CDR3 protein. The sample records approximately 500,000 distinct CDR3 sequences, under 12% being singletons. The material was PBMCs, obtained before TCRalphabeta/CD19-depleted stem cell transplant. These receptors originate from a child under 10 years old with inherited bone marrow failure, due to receive a stem cell transplant.

The table lists this clonotype with many counts. This chain's CDR3 is CSALENEQFF. The CDR3 coding sequence is TGCAGTGCCCTAGAGAATGAGCAGTTCTTC. The chain carries TRBV20-1 and TRBJ2-1; no clear D. Looked up from germline, CDR1 is DFQATT and CDR2 is SNEGSKA (reference sequence). The CDR3 loop spans 10 amino acids. V lost 6 bases to trimming and J lost 7 bases, with 7 bases between them.

This clonotype has a count of ten or more. The J gene is TRBJ2-2, the V gene TRBV21-1; the table's D gene call, TRBD1, was not cross checked with the DNA. TRBV21-1 represents a pseudogene. The CDR3 runs to 16 residues. The CDR3 sequence: CASTPRGTGSTGELFF. DNA of the CDR3: TGTGCCAGCACCCCCCGAGGGACAGGCTCCACCGGGGAGCTGTTTTTT.

This clonotype was observed many times. V is TRBV3-1 and J is TRBJ1-1, with 9 bases lining up with TRBD1. The length of the CDR3 is 12 residues. The germline gives CDR1 LGHDT, CDR2 YNNKEL (reference sequence). With V trimmed by 10 bases and J by 3 bases, 3 bases remained unmatched. CDR3 DNA: TGTGCCACCCGACAGGGGGACACTGAAGCTTTCTTT. This gives the protein CATRQGDTEAFF.

The CDR3 DNA is TGCGCCAGCAGCTTGGGGACTCCTCGGACCTACGAGCAGTACTTC. Translated, it gives CASSLGTPRTYEQYF. The genes are TRBV5-1 and TRBJ2-7, with D maybe TRBD2 (5 bases). CDR3 size: 15 residues. CDR1 SGHRS and CDR2 YFSETQ come from the germline V gene. V lost 0 bases and J lost 2, with 12 bases in between. Combining the CDR3 with reference TRBV5-1 and TRBJ2-7 gives the whole variable domain KAGVTQTPRYLIKTRGQQVTLSCSPISGHRSVSWYQQTPGQGLQFLFEYFSETQRNKGNFPGRFSGRQFSNSRSEMNVSTLELGDSALYLCASSLGTPRTYEQYFGPGTRLTVT.

This clonotype was detected ten times or more. The chain recombines TRBV20-1 with TRBJ2-3; 7 positions agree with TRBD2. This CDR3 comprises 16 residues. Germline-derived CDR1 and CDR2 are DFQATT and SNEGSKA (reference sequence). V shed 3 bases, J shed 2 bases, and the junction held 11 bases outside the gene matches. CDR3 in DNA: TGCAGTGCTAGGTTGGCTAGCGGAGGCTTCACAGATACGCAGTATTTT. This encodes CSARLASGGFTDTQYF.

Ten or more counts support this clonotype. The chain has TRBV7-9 and TRBJ1-1; D unresolved. The V gene lost 5 bases and the J gene lost 0 bases, with 16 bases spanning the gap. Germline CDR1 and CDR2: SEHNR and FQNEAQ (reference sequence). This CDR3 is 16 amino acids long. CDR3 in DNA: TGTGCCAGCAGCCCACGCCGGGTCGGCATGAACACTGAAGCTTTCTTT. It yields the protein CASSPRRVGMNTEAFF.

This clonotype was picked up a small number of times. This sequence joins TRBV20-1 and TRBJ2-1, with 9 bases identical to TRBD2. Germline assignment: CDR1 DFQATT and CDR2 SNEGSKA (reference sequence). The CDR3 consists of 12 residues. V gave up 3 bases and J gave up 10 bases; unmatched junction bases: 4. CDR3 coding DNA: TGCAGTGCTAGTAGGCGGGAGGGCGAGCAGTTCTTC. This sequence encodes CSASRREGEQFF.

The sample holds many counts of this clonotype. The chain is built from TRBV6-2 or TRBV6-3 and TRBJ2-5; no reliable D call. Between the trimmed V and J ends, which lost 2 bases and 4 bases, there was a span of 14 bases. The CDR3 is 15 amino acids. Germline loops: CDR1 MNHEY, CDR2 SVGEGT. The CDR3 coding sequence is TGTGCCAGCAGTTACCCCCGTATGGGTCGAGAGACCCAGTACTTC. Its translation: CASSYPRMGRETQYF.

In its sample, this clonotype was seen once. V usage is TRBV3-1 and J usage is TRBJ1-2; D perhaps matches TRBD1 (5 bases). The CDR3 loop spans 16 amino acids. CDR1 is LGHDT and CDR2 is YNNKEL in the germline V gene (reference sequence). The ends were cut back, 2 bases at V and 5 bases at J, with 18 bases in the middle. The CDR3, as DNA: TGTGCCAGCAGCCAACCGGGGCTAGGATCCTATTATGGCTACACCTTC. Translated: CASSQPGLGSYYGYTF. The variable domain in full, completed from reference TRBV3-1 and TRBJ1-2, reads DTAVSQTPKYLVTQMGNDKSIKCEQNLGHDTMYWYKQDSKKFLKIMFSYNNKELIINETVPNRFSPKSPDKAHLNLHINSLELGDSAVYFCASSQPGLGSYYGYTFGSGTRLTVV.

This clonotype was seen more than once but under ten times. J is TRBJ2-2 and V is TRBV7-2; D is unresolved. Germline CDR1 reads SGHTA; CDR2 reads FQGNSA. V was shortened by 2 bases and J by 1 base, with 11 bases between the two germline ends. The CDR3 runs to 16 residues. CDR3 amino acids: CASSLNSPGNTGELFF. The CDR3 coding sequence is TGTGCCAGCAGCTTAAATAGTCCCGGGAACACCGGGGAGCTGTTTTTT.

On this clonotype itself: A much bigger clone sits one base away, suggesting this may be a read error. The gene calls are TRBV6-2 or TRBV6-3 and TRBJ2-7, with a possible D match to TRBD1 (6 bases). Germline CDR1 is MNHEY and CDR2 is SVGEGT. The CDR3 has 15 amino acids. CDR3 in amino acids: CASSYDEGESYDQYF. The CDR3 nucleotides read TGTGCCAGCAGTTACGACGAGGGGGAGTCCTACGACCAGTACTTC.

At least ten counts were recorded for this clonotype. V usage is TRBV7-9 and J usage is TRBJ2-7, with D possibly matching TRBD1 (6 bases). This CDR3 has 13 residues. Germline V gene sequence: CDR1 SEHNR, CDR2 FQNEAQ (reference sequence). V was clipped by 6 bases and J by 4 bases, with 13 bases between them. The chain's CDR3 is CASSLGRGYEQYF. DNA for the CDR3: TGTGCCAGCAGTTTGGGCAGGGGTTACGAGCAGTACTTC.

This clonotype was counted a few times. The gene calls are TRBV7-9 and TRBJ1-6; D perhaps matches TRBD1 (6 bases). The V gene lost 4 bases and the J gene lost 7 bases, with 11 bases spanning the gap. Germline V gene data show CDR1 as SEHNR and CDR2 as FQNEAQ (reference sequence). CDR3 length equals 14 residues. For the CDR3, the DNA is TGTGCCAGCAGCTGGGGGGCTAGGAATTCACCCCTCCACTTT. Its translation is CASSWGARNSPLHF.

This clonotype has a handful of counts. The CDR3, as DNA: TGTGCCAGCAGCTTACCCGGGACTAGCGGGAGAGTCGGCGAGCAGTACTTC. This codes for CASSLPGTSGRVGEQYF. V is TRBV11-2 and J is TRBJ2-7; TRBD2 aligns across 14 bases. V dropped 2 bases and J dropped 6; count of bases not matched to a gene: 9. Per the germline V gene, CDR1 is SGHAT and CDR2 is FQNNGV. The CDR3 has 17 residues.

This clonotype was observed many times. V gene TRBV7-9 combines with J gene TRBJ2-2; TRBD1 matches at 11 bases. The J segment lost 3 bases and the V segment lost 5 bases, leaving 20 bases of the junction unmatched. CDR1 is SEHNR, CDR2 FQNEAQ, per germline (reference sequence). The CDR3 is 21 amino acids. The CDR3 coding sequence is TGTGCCAGCAGCACTTTCCGGACAGGGGGCCCCTCCTCAACATACACCGGGGAGCTGTTTTTT. It codes for CASSTFRTGGPSSTYTGELFF.

This clonotype showed up many times. This rearrangement joins TRBV20-1 to TRBJ2-7; 7 nucleotides agree with TRBD1. CDR1 is DFQATT and CDR2 is SNEGSKA in the germline V gene (reference sequence). V lost 1 base and J lost 3; bases outside the gene matches: 18. This CDR3 is 18 amino acids long. The CDR3 nucleotides are TGCAGTGCTAGAGCCTACTCGGGTCGCCACGGGACAGACTACGAGCAGTACTTC. It specifies CSARAYSGRHGTDYEQYF.

The chain is built from TRBV6-2 or TRBV6-3 and TRBJ2-1; 8 bases are shared with TRBD2. With 5 bases clipped from V and 0 bases from J, the junction kept 9 bases outside the gene matches. CDR3 length equals 17 residues. Germline assignment: CDR1 MNHEY and CDR2 SVGEGT. The CDR3 DNA reads TGTGCCAGCAGTGAGGGACTAGTGGGGTTCTCCTACAATGAGCAGTTCTTC. This encodes CASSEGLVGFSYNEQFF.

At least ten counts were recorded for this clonotype. The V call is TRBV6-5, the J call TRBJ2-3, with D hard to call. Germline values: CDR1 MNHEY, CDR2 SVGAGI. Trimming shortened V by 5 bases and J by 2 bases, and 5 bases separated the two germline ends. CDR3 length: 12 amino acids. This CDR3 is CASSHTTDTQYF. DNA of the CDR3: TGTGCCAGCAGTCACACCACAGATACGCAGTATTTT.

The genes are TRBV7-2 and TRBJ2-1; maybe TRBD2 (5 bases). Germline V gene sequence: CDR1 SGHTA, CDR2 FQGNSA. V was clipped by 3 bases and J by 13 bases, with 13 bases between them. The length of the CDR3 is 12 residues. The chain's CDR3 is CASSLEDLVQFF. The CDR3 nucleotides are TGTGCCAGCAGCTTGGAGGACCTTGTTCAGTTCTTC.

The table lists this clonotype with many counts. The CDR3 is CASRRGEFTQYF. The CDR3 nucleotides are TGTGCCAGCAGACGCGGAGAATTTACCCAGTACTTC. The V and J genes are TRBV12-3 or TRBV12-4 and TRBJ2-5; D is unclear. Trimming shortened V by 6 bases and J by 8 bases, and 13 bases separated the two germline ends. The CDR3 is 12 residues long.

This clonotype showed up just a few times. The genes are TRBV4-3 and TRBJ2-7; the match to TRBD2 covers 8 bases. Germline CDR1 reads LGHNA; CDR2 reads YSLEER. V lost 0 bases, J lost 1 base, and 5 bases stayed unmatched. This CDR3 has 16 residues. The CDR3 reads CASSQDPRGRSYEQYF. The DNA of the CDR3 is TGCGCCAGCAGCCAAGATCCGCGCGGGAGGTCCTACGAGCAGTACTTC.

This clonotype was found many times. V usage is TRBV20-1 and J usage is TRBJ2-7; 10 nucleotides match TRBD2. V gave up 3 bases and J gave up 5 bases; unmatched junction bases: 16. CDR1 is DFQATT and CDR2 is SNEGSKA in the germline V gene (reference sequence). The CDR3 sequence is 17 residues long. The CDR3 DNA sequence: TGCAGTGCTAGTGACCTAGCGGGAGTATCGGCAGTGGACGAGCAGTACTTC. Translated, it gives CSASDLAGVSAVDEQYF.